These 3 T cell receptor beta chains were sequenced from one sample in a study of T cell changes during pregnancy in multiple sclerosis. Clones were sequenced by immunoSEQ multiplex PCR, and TCRdb holds only the in-frame ones, with some missing. This table holds under 110,000 clones, just under 95% found once. Sequencing used peripheral blood, obtained after pregnancy. These receptors were collected from a female donor with multiple sclerosis, enrolled in a pregnancy study.

This chain uses TRBV5-1 with TRBJ1-1; TRBD1 might be the D (6 bases). Germline V gene data show CDR1 as SGHRS and CDR2 as YFSETQ. Trimming removed 5 bases from V and 6 bases from J, with 17 bases in between. The CDR3 spans 14 residues. CDR3: CASSPGHPIAEAFF. Written as DNA, the CDR3 is TGCGCCAGCAGTCCGGGACACCCAATTGCTGAAGCTTTCTTT. Combining the CDR3 with reference TRBV5-1 and TRBJ1-1 gives the whole variable domain KAGVTQTPRYLIKTRGQQVTLSCSPISGHRSVSWYQQTPGQGLQFLFEYFSETQRNKGNFPGRFSGRQFSNSRSEMNVSTLELGDSALYLCASSPGHPIAEAFFGQGTRLTVV.

This clone was found once. Other DNA sequences within the sample encode an identical CDR3. The genes are TRBV6-6 and TRBJ2-5; D remains ambiguous. Germline V gene lookup returns CDR1 MNHNY and CDR2 SVGAGI (reference sequence). V gave up 2 bases and J gave up 1 base, with 5 bases separating them. The CDR3 consists of 13 residues. This CDR3 is CASSYRPQETQYF. The CDR3 DNA reads as TGTGCCAGCAGTTACCGTCCCCAAGAGACCCAGTACTTC.

The chain recombines TRBV19 with TRBJ2-7, with TRBD1 matching 8 bases. V dropped 5 bases and J dropped 4; count of bases not matched to a gene: 10. Germline CDR1 is LNHDA and CDR2 is SQIVND (reference sequence). This CDR3 spans 15 amino acids. The CDR3 is CASSAPGTGIYEQYF. The CDR3 DNA sequence: TGTGCCAGTAGTGCCCCAGGGACAGGAATATACGAGCAGTACTTC.